The 14 T cell receptor beta chains reported below all come from one sample, sequenced in a study of CD8 T cells in ankylosing spondylitis. TCRdb re-derived calls from the 5' RACE reads in MiXCR, one entry per CDR3 protein. The data hold around 230,000 distinct CDR3 sequences, with less than 10% observed a single time. Sequenced material: blood, either unsorted or a sorted T cell fraction (not recorded which). The origin of the receptors is a male donor with ankylosing spondylitis or in good health (not recorded which).

This clonotype was recorded many times. The CDR3 loop is CASSFNSGSVETQYF. CDR3 nucleotide sequence: TGTGCCAGCAGTTTTAATAGCGGGAGTGTGGAGACCCAGTACTTC. The V call is TRBV7-2, the J call TRBJ2-5, with 9 bases identical to TRBD2. CDR1 is SGHTA and CDR2 is FQGNSA in the germline V gene. V gave up 6 bases and J gave up 5 bases; unmatched junction bases: 10. The CDR3 covers 15 residues.

This clonotype showed up many times. The rearrangement uses TRBV6-5 and TRBJ2-2; a possible D gene is TRBD2 (6 bases). Trimming took off 4 bases at V and 0 bases at J, with 18 bases between the two ends. The length of the CDR3 is 18 residues. Germline-derived CDR1 and CDR2 are MNHEY and SVGAGI. The CDR3 is CASSSTLARVTNTGELFF. The CDR3 DNA reads as TGTGCCAGCAGTTCGACCCTAGCGAGGGTAACGAACACCGGGGAGCTGTTTTTT.

The chain employs TRBV30 and TRBJ1-2; D is possibly TRBD1 (5 bases). Between the trimmed V and J ends, which lost 2 bases and 6 bases, there was a span of 19 bases. This CDR3 spans 15 amino acids. CDR1 and CDR2 (germline): GTSNPN, SVGIG (reference sequence). The DNA for the CDR3 is TGTGCCTGGAGTTCCAACTTTGCGGGGCGGAATGGCTACACCTTC. It is translated as CAWSSNFAGRNGYTF. Complete variable domain (other parts from reference TRBV30 and TRBJ1-2): SQTIHQWPATLVQPVGSPLSLECTVEGTSNPNLYWYRQAAGRGLQLLFYSVGIGQISSEVPQNLSASRPQDRQFILSSKKLLLSDSGFYLCAWSSNFAGRNGYTFGSGTRLTVV.

The table lists this clonotype with many counts. The J gene is TRBJ2-1, the V gene TRBV10-3; TRBD2 agrees at 13 bases. This CDR3 spans 17 amino acids. Losses at the gene ends were 10 bases for V and 10 bases for J; bases not matched to a gene: 19. The germline V gene has CDR1 ENHRY and CDR2 SYGVKD. This chain's CDR3 is CANTKGEPGLAGLEQFF. The CDR3 DNA is TGTGCCAATACTAAGGGGGAACCGGGACTAGCGGGACTGGAGCAGTTCTTC.

This CDR3 reads CAWSVWDTSEQYF. CDR3 nucleotide sequence: TGTGCCTGGAGTGTTTGGGACACAAGCGAGCAGTACTTC. The gene calls are TRBV30 and TRBJ2-7; maybe TRBD1 (6 bases). CDR3 length equals 13 residues. V lost 0 bases to trimming and J lost 6 bases, with 12 bases between them. Germline values: CDR1 GTSNPN, CDR2 SVGIG (reference sequence).

This clonotype was counted many times. This rearrangement joins TRBV10-3 to TRBJ2-7, with TRBD2 matching over 15 bases. Germline V gene lookup returns CDR1 ENHRY and CDR2 SYGVKD. This CDR3 has 18 residues. V was clipped by 3 bases and J by 2 bases; unmatched bases: 8. The CDR3 protein is CAISEPGLAGGLPYEQYF. DNA for the CDR3: TGTGCCATCAGTGAACCGGGACTAGCGGGAGGTCTCCCCTACGAGCAGTACTTC.

There are a few counts of this clonotype. This chain links TRBV3-1 with TRBJ1-2, with 7 bases matching TRBD1. From germline, CDR1 is LGHDT and CDR2 YNNKEL (reference sequence). With V trimmed by 3 bases and J by 8 bases, 9 bases remained unmatched. The CDR3 has 14 residues. The DNA for the CDR3 is TGTGCCAGCAGCCACCTATCTAGGGGACAGGGCTACACCTTC. Amino acids: CASSHLSRGQGYTF.

Concerning this clonotype: A much larger clone lies one base from this, so it may be a read error. This CDR3 reads CTSSSRGLGPIRAGELFF. CDR3 coding DNA: TGCACCAGCAGCTCTCGGGGCTTGGGACCTATTAGAGCCGGGGAGCTGTTTTTT. This chain joins TRBV5-1 and TRBJ2-2; possibly TRBD1 or TRBD2 for D (5 bases each). The CDR3 runs to 18 residues. CDR1 SGHRS and CDR2 YFSETQ come from the germline V gene.

This sequence joins TRBV6-5 and TRBJ1-2; D unclear. From germline, CDR1 is MNHEY and CDR2 SVGAGI. The length of the CDR3 is 13 residues. V was cut by 3 bases and J by 6 bases, with 11 bases left in between. CDR3: CASSYGPADGYTF. As DNA, the CDR3 is TGTGCCAGCAGTTATGGGCCAGCCGATGGCTACACCTTC.

Many counts were recorded for this clonotype. This CDR3 reads CASSPRQEGSPLHF. CDR3 nucleotide sequence: TGTGCCAGCAGCCCCCGACAGGAGGGTTCACCCCTCCACTTT. The chain recombines TRBV7-2 with TRBJ1-6, with D perhaps TRBD1 (6 bases). This CDR3 has 14 residues. Germline V gene data show CDR1 as SGHTA and CDR2 as FQGNSA. With 5 bases removed from V and 9 bases from J, the gap between germline ends came to 14 bases. The full variable domain, rest sourced from reference TRBV7-2 and TRBJ1-6, is GAGVSQSPSNKVTEKGKDVELRCDPISGHTALYWYRQSLGQGLEFLIYFQGNSAPDKSGLPSDRFSAERTGGSVSTLTIQRTQQEDSAVYLCASSPRQEGSPLHFGNGTRLTVT.

Many counts were recorded for this clonotype. The chain uses TRBV7-2 and TRBJ1-5, with D possibly being TRBD1 (5 bases). CDR1 is SGHTA and CDR2 is FQGNSA in the germline V gene. This CDR3 is built from 15 residues. V lost 1 base, J lost 4 bases, and 11 bases lay in between. The DNA of the CDR3 is TGTGCCAGCAGCTTAGTGCGGGGACCAAATCAGCCCCAGCATTTT. It yields the protein CASSLVRGPNQPQHF.

This clonotype showed up many times. The chain couples TRBV20-1 to TRBJ1-6; TRBD1 might be the D (5 bases). Germline V gives CDR1 DFQATT, CDR2 SNEGSKA (reference sequence). Trimming took 6 bases from V and 6 from J, leaving 15 bases between them. This CDR3 comprises 14 residues. The CDR3 coding sequence is TGCAGTGCCCAAATGGGACGGACTAATTCACCCCTCCACTTT. Amino acid sequence: CSAQMGRTNSPLHF.

V and J are TRBV7-3 and TRBJ2-3, with TRBD2 identical over 10 bases. The germline V gene encodes CDR1 SGHTA and CDR2 FQGTGA. With 6 bases clipped from V and 0 bases from J, the junction kept 3 bases outside the gene matches. This CDR3 spans 15 amino acids. The DNA for the CDR3 is TGTGCCAGCAGGCCACTAGCGGGGAGCACAGATACGCAGTATTTT. This encodes CASRPLAGSTDTQYF.

At least ten counts were recorded for this clonotype. The chain links TRBV20-1 to TRBJ2-7, with D tentatively TRBD2 (6 bases). Germline assignment: CDR1 DFQATT and CDR2 SNEGSKA (reference sequence). Trimming removed 0 bases at V and 0 bases at J, with 18 bases between. This CDR3 has 17 residues. The CDR3 sequence: CSARDAGRRPSSYEQYF. DNA for the CDR3: TGCAGTGCTAGAGATGCGGGACGGAGACCTAGCTCCTACGAGCAGTACTTC.